A selection of T cell receptor beta chains follows, all from one sample in a study of beta chain features in type 1 diabetes. Some clones are missing from TCRdb's copy, which holds only in-frame ones; the method was immunoSEQ multiplex PCR. The sample consists of 330,000 or so clones, about 18% of them appearing once. The material sequenced was naive CD4+ T cells from blood. Source of these receptors: a woman younger than 30 in good health. The CDR3 runs from the conserved cysteine through the conserved F or W. The D gene is left open where the match is weak. Size tells how often a clone was seen (once, few, many) or the class of an expanded clone, and some rows leave it out.

>TRBJ1-1|few|TRBV29-1|.
CSASRGSLNTEAFF
TGCAGCGCCAGTCGCGGGAGCCTGAACACTGAAGCTTTCTTT
>TRBJ2-1|.|TRBV6-5|.
CASSYGDRNNEQFF
TGTGCCAGCAGTTACGGAGACAGAAACAATGAGCAGTTCTTC
>TRBJ2-3|.|TRBV9|TRBD2
CASSRDAREGDTQYF
TGTGCCAGCTCCCGGGACGCCAGGGAGGGAGATACGCAGTATTTT
>TRBJ2-2|.|TRBV18|.
CASSKVRGDTGELFF
TGTGCCAGCTCTAAGGTCCGGGGAGACACCGGGGAGCTGTTTTTT
>TRBJ2-5|.|TRBV27|.
CASSTSVAGQETQYF
TGTGCCAGCAGTACCTCGGTTGCGGGCCAAGAGACCCAGTACTTC
>TRBJ1-4|.|TRBV2|.
CASSEVGRGKLFF
TGTGCCAGCAGTGAAGTTGGCAGAGGAAAACTGTTTTTT
>TRBJ1-1|few|TRBV7-2|.
CASSLDRLAEAFF
TGTGCCAGCAGCTTAGACAGGCTGGCTGAAGCTTTCTTT
>TRBJ2-7|few|TRBV4-1|TRBD2
CASSQVTGTNEQYF
TGCGCCAGCAGCCAAGTTACGGGGACTAACGAGCAGTACTTC
>TRBJ2-7|few|TRBV30|TRBD1
CAWMGQGPYEQYF
TGTGCCTGGATGGGACAGGGCCCCTACGAGCAGTACTTC
>TRBJ2-1|.|TRBV7-9|TRBD2
CASSPGRGGSYNEQFF
TGTGCCAGCAGCCCGGGCCGGGGGGGTTCCTACAATGAGCAGTTCTTC
>TRBJ2-5|few|TRBV4-1|.
CASSGRGASKETQYF
TGCGCCAGCAGCGGACGGGGGGCCTCCAAAGAGACCCAGTACTTC
>TRBJ1-1|.|TRBV10-3|.
CAISESGRPTEAFF
TGTGCCATCAGTGAGTCGGGCCGGCCCACTGAAGCTTTCTTT
>TRBJ2-5|few|TRBV9|TRBD2
CASSPRIKGTSGRNQETQYF
TGTGCCAGCAGCCCCCGTATCAAGGGGACTAGCGGGAGAAACCAAGAGACCCAGTACTTC
>TRBJ2-7|.|TRBV7-2|TRBD2
CASLRAGDSYEQYF
TGTGCCAGTTTACGGGCGGGGGACTCCTACGAGCAGTACTTC
>TRBJ2-2|few|TRBV19|.
CASKRDQGTGELFF
TGTGCCAGTAAGAGGGATCAGGGGACCGGGGAGCTGTTTTTT
>TRBJ2-7|few|TRBV5-4|TRBD1
CASSLAGGAEEQYF
TGTGCCAGCAGCTTGGCAGGGGGCGCGGAGGAGCAGTACTTC
>TRBJ2-7|few|TRBV29-1|TRBD1
CSASTGVAYEQYF
TGCAGCGCCTCGACAGGGGTGGCGTACGAGCAGTACTTC
>TRBJ2-7|.|TRBV5-4|TRBD1
CASSRGQDIDEQYF
TGTGCCAGCAGCCGGGGACAGGATATAGACGAGCAGTACTTC
>TRBJ2-6|few|TRBV7-2|.
CASSSRTGGANVLTF
TGTGCCAGCAGCTCAAGGACTGGCGGGGCCAACGTCCTGACTTTC